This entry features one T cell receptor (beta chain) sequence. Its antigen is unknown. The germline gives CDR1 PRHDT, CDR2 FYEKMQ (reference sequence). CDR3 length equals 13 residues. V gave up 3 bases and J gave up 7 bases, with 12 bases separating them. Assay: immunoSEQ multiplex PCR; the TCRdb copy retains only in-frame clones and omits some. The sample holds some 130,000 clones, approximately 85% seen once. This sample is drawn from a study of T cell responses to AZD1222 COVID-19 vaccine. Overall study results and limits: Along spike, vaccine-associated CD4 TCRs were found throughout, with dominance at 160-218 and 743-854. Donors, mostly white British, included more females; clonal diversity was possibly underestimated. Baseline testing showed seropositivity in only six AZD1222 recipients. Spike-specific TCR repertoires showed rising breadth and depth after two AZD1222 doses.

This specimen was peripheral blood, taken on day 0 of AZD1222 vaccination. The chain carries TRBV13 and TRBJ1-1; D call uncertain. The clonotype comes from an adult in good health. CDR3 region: CASSFRHSGEAFF. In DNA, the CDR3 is TGTGCCAGCAGCTTCCGACATTCTGGTGAAGCTTTCTTT. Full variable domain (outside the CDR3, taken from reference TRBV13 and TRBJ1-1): AAGVIQSPRHLIKEKRETATLKCYPIPRHDTVYWYQQGPGQDPQFLISFYEKMQSDKGSIPDRFSAQQFSDYHSELNMSSLELGDSALYFCASSFRHSGEAFFGQGTRLTVV.